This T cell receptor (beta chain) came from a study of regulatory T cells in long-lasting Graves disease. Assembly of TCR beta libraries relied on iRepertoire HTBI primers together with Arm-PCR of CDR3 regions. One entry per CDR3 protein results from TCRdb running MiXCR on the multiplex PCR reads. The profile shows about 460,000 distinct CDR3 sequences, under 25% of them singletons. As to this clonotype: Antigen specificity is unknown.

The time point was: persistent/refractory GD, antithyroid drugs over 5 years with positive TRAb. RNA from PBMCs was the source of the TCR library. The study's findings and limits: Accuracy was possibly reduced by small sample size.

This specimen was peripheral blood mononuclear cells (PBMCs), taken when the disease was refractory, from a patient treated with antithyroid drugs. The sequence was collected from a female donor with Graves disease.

This chain's CDR3 is CASSERAETQYF. The CDR3 bases are TGTGCCAGCAGTGAAAGGGCAGAGACCCAGTACTTC. This rearrangement joins TRBV2 to TRBJ2-5; D ambiguous. The CDR3 extends over 12 amino acids. V dropped 2 bases and J dropped 4 bases, with 5 bases sitting between them. The V gene's germline CDR1 is SNHLY and CDR2 FYNNEI.